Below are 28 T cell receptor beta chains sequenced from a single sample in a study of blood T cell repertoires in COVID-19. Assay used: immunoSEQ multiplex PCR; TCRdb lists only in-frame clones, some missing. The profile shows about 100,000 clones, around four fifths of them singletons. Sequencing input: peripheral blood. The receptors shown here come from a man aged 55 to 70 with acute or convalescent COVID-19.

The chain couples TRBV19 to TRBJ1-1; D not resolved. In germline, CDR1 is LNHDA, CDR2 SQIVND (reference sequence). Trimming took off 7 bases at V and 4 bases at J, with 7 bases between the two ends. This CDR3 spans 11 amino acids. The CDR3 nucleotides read TGTGCCAGTATAGCGGGCACTGAAGCTTTCTTT. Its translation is CASIAGTEAFF.

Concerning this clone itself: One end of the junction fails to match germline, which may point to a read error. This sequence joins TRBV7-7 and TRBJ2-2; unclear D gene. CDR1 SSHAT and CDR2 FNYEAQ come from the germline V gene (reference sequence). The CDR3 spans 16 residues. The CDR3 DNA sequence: TGTGCTAGCAGCTTAGTGTTGAGAGGGAACACCGGGGAGCTGTTTTTT. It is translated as CASSLVLRGNTGELFF. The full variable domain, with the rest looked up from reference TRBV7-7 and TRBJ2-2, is GAGVSQSPRYKVTKRGQDVTLRCDPISSHATLYWYQQALGQGPEFLTYFNYEAQPDKSGLPSDRFSAERPEGSISTLTIQRTEQRDSAMYRCASSLVLRGNTGELFFGEGSRLTVL.

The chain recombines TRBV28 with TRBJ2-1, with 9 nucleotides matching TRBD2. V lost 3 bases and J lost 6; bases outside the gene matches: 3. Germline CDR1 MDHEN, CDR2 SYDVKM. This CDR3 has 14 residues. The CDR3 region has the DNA TGTGCCAGCAGTTTGCTAGCGGGACGCAATGAGCAGTTCTTC. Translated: CASSLLAGRNEQFF.

The CDR3 loop is CASSPNFGGNTGELFF. The CDR3 DNA sequence: TGTGCCAGCAGCCCCAACTTTGGAGGGAACACCGGGGAGCTGTTTTTT. V usage is TRBV6-2 or TRBV6-3 and J usage is TRBJ2-2; TRBD2 might be the D (5 bases). V was trimmed by 6 bases and J by 1 base, leaving 15 bases between them. Germline-derived CDR1 and CDR2 are MNHEY and SVGEGT. This CDR3 is 16 amino acids long.

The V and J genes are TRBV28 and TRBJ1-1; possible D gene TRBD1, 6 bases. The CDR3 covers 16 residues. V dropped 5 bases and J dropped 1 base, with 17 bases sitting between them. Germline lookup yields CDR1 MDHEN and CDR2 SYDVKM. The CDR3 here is CASSPSTGRGNTEAFF. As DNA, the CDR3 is TGTGCCAGCAGTCCATCAACAGGGCGTGGGAACACTGAAGCTTTCTTT.

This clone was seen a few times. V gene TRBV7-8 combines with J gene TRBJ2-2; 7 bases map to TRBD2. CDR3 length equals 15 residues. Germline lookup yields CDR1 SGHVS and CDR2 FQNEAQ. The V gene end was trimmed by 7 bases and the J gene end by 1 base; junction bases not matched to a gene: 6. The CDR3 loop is CASKSLAVNTGELFF. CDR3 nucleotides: TGTGCCAGCAAAAGTCTAGCGGTGAACACCGGGGAGCTGTTTTTT.

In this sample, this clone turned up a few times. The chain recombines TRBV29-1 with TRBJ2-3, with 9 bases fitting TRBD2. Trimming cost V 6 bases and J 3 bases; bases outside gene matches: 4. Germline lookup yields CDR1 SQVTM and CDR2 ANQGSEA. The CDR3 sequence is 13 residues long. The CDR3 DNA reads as TGCAGCGTCTCTAGCGGGGTGACAGATACGCAGTATTTT. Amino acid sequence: CSVSSGVTDTQYF.

The CDR3 DNA reads as TGTGCCAGCAGTCCTCGGACTAGCACAGATACGCAGTATTTT. Its protein product is CASSPRTSTDTQYF. The V call is TRBV2, the J call TRBJ2-3; possible D gene TRBD2, 5 bases. CDR1 is SNHLY and CDR2 is FYNNEI in the germline V gene. The CDR3 is 14 residues long. The ends were cut back, 5 bases at V and 0 bases at J, with 9 bases in the middle.

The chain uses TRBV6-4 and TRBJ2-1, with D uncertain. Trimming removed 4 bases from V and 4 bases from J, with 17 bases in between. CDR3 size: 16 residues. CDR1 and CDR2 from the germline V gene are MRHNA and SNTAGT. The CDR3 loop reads CASSVSAGLPYNEQFF. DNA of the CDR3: TGTGCCAGCAGTGTTAGTGCAGGCCTCCCATACAATGAGCAGTTCTTC.

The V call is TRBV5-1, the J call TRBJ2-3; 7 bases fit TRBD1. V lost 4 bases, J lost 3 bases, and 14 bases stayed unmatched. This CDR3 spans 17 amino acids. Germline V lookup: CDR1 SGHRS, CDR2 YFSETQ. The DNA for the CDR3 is TGCGCCAGCAGCGACGTAGAGTCCAGGGGGTGGACAGATACGCAGTATTTT. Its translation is CASSDVESRGWTDTQYF.

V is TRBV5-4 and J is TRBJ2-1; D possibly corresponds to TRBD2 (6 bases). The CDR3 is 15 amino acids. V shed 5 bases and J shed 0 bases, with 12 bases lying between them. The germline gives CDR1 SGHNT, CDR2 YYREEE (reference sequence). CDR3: CASSFAGSSYNEQFF. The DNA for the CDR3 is TGTGCCAGCAGTTTTGCGGGGAGCTCCTACAATGAGCAGTTCTTC.

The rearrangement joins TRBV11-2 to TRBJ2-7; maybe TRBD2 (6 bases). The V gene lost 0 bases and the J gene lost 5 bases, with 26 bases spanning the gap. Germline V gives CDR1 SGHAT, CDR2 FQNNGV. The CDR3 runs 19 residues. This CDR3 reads CASSLDEMGGGRTRHEQYF. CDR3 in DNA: TGTGCCAGCAGCTTAGATGAAATGGGAGGCGGGCGAACTAGGCACGAGCAGTACTTC. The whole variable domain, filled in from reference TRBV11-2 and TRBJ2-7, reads EAGVAQSPRYKIIEKRQSVAFWCNPISGHATLYWYQQILGQGPKLLIQFQNNGVVDDSQLPKDRFSAERLKGVDSTLKIQPAKLEDSAVYLCASSLDEMGGGRTRHEQYFGPGTRLTVT.

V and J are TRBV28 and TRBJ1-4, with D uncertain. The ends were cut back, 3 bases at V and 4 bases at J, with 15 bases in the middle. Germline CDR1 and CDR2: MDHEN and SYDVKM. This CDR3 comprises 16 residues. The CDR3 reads CASSFNSGFFNEKLFF. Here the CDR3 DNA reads TGTGCCAGCAGTTTCAACTCGGGATTCTTTAATGAAAAACTGTTTTTT.

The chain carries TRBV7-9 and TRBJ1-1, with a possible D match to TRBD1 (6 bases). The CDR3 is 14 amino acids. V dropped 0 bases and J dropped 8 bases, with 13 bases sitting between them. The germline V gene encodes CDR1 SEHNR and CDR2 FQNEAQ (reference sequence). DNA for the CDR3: TGTGCCAGCAGCTTAGCAGTCGCAGGGGCCGAAGCTTTCTTT. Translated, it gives CASSLAVAGAEAFF.

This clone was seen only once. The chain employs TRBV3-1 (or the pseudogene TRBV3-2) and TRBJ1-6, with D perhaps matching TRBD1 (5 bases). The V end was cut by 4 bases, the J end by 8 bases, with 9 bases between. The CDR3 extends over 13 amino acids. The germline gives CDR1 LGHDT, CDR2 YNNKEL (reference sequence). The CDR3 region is CASSRQGDSPLHF. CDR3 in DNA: TGTGCCAGCAGCCGGCAGGGCGATTCACCCCTCCACTTT.

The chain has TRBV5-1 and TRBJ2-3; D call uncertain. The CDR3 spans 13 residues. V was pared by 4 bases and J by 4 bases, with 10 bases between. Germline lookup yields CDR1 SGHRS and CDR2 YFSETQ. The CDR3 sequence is CASSPRVSDTQYF. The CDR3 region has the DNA TGCGCCAGCAGCCCTAGAGTCTCAGATACGCAGTATTTT.

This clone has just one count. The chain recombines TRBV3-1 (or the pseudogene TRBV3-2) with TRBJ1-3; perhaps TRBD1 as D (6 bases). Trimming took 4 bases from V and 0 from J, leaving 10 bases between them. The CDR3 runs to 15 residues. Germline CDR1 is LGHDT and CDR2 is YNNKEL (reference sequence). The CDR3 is CASSRGGPSGNTIYF. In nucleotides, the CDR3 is TGTGCCAGCAGCCGGGGGGGGCCCTCTGGAAACACCATATATTTT.

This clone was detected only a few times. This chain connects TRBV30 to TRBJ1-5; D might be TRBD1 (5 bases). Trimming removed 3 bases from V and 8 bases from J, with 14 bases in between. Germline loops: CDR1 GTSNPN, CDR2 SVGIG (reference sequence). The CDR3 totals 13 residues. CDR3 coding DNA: TGTGCCTGGAGCAGACAGAGCCAAGAGCCCCAGCATTTT. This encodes CAWSRQSQEPQHF.

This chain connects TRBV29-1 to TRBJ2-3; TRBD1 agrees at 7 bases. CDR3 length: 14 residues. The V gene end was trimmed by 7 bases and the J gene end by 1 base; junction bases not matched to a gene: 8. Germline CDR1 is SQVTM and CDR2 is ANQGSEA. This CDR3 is CSGVDTGGTDTQYF. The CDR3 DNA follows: TGCAGCGGAGTAGATACAGGGGGCACAGATACGCAGTATTTT.

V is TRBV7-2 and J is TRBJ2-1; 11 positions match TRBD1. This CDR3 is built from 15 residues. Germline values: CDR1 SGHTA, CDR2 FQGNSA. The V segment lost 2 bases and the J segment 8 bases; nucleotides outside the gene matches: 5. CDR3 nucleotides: TGTGCCAGCAGCTTACGGACAGGGGGCTTCTATGAGCAGTTCTTC. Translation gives CASSLRTGGFYEQFF.

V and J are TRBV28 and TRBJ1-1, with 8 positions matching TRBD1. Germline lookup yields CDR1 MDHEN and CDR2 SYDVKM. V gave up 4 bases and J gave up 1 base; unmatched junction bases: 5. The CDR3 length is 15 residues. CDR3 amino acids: CASSSIGQGNTEAFF. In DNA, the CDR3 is TGTGCCAGCAGTTCAATCGGACAGGGGAACACTGAAGCTTTCTTT.

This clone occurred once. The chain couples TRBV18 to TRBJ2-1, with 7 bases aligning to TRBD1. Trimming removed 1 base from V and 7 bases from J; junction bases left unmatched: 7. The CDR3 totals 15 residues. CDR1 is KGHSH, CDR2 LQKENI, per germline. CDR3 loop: CASSPQGARSNEQFF. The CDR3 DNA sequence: TGTGCCAGCTCACCACAGGGGGCGCGTTCTAATGAGCAGTTCTTC.

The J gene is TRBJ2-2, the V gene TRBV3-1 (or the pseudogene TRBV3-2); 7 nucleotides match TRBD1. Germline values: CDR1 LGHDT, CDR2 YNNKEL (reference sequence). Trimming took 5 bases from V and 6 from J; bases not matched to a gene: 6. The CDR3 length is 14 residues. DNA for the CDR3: TGTGCCAGCAGCAGACAGGGCACGTCCGGGGAGCTGTTTTTT. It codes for CASSRQGTSGELFF.

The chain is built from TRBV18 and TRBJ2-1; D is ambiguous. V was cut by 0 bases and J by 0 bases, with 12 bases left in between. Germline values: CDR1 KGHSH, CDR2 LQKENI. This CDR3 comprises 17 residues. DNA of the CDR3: TGTGCCAGCTCACCACCCCTAGGAACTCTCTCCTACAATGAGCAGTTCTTC. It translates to CASSPPLGTLSYNEQFF. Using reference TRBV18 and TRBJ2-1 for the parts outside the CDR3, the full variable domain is NAGVMQNPRHLVRRRGQEARLRCSPMKGHSHVYWYRQLPEEGLKFMVYLQKENIIDESGMPKERFSAEFPKEGPSILRIQQVVRGDSAAYFCASSPPLGTLSYNEQFFGPGTRLTVL.

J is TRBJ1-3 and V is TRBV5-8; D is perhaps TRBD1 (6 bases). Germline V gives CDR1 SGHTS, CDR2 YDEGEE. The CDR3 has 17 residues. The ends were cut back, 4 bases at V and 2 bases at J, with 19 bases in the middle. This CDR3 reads CASSLPGDGGPGNTIYF. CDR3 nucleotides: TGTGCCAGCAGCCTCCCAGGGGACGGCGGCCCTGGAAACACCATATATTTT.

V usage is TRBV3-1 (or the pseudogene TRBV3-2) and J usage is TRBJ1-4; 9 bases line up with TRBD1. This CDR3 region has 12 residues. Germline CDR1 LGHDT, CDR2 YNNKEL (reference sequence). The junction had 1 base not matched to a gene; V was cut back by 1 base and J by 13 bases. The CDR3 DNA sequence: TGTGCCAGCAGCCAAGTGGACAGGGGACTGTTTTTT. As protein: CASSQVDRGLFF.

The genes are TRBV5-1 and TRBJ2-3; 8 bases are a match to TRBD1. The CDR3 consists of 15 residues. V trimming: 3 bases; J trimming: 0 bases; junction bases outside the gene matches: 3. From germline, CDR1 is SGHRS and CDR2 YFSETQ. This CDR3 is CASSSQGASTDTQYF. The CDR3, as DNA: TGCGCCAGCAGCTCCCAGGGGGCTAGCACAGATACGCAGTATTTT.

The CDR3 reads CASSLAPGTYEQYV. CDR3 coding DNA: TGCGCCAGCAGCTTGGCGCCAGGGACCTACGAGCAGTACGTC. This chain joins TRBV5-1 and TRBJ2-7; a possible D gene is TRBD1 (5 bases). Trimming left V 0 bases short and J 2 bases short, with 9 bases between. The CDR3 has 14 residues. Germline-derived CDR1 and CDR2 are SGHRS and YFSETQ.